One and the same sample provided the 15 T cell receptor beta chains below, sequenced in a study of cytomegalovirus exposure and HLA in healthy donors. Vbeta (60) and Jbeta (13) primers were used in the PCR. The data were produced by immunoSEQ multiplex PCR, yet TCRdb's version contains in-frame clones alone and is incomplete. The data contain hundreds of thousands of clones, 77% of them singletons. Sequencing used PBMCs. These receptors originate from a woman aged 60-75 years in good health and CMV-seropositive.

The V gene is TRBV30, the J gene TRBJ2-6; D is perhaps TRBD1 (5 bases). The V gene lost 3 bases and the J gene lost 1 base, with 16 bases spanning the gap. Per the germline V gene, CDR1 is GTSNPN and CDR2 is SVGIG (reference sequence). This CDR3 contains 17 residues. CDR3 in DNA: TGTGCCTGGAGAAGGGGCAGAACCCAATCTGGGGCCAACGTCCTGACTTTC. As protein: CAWRRGRTQSGANVLTF.

This clone was recorded a few times. This rearrangement joins TRBV5-1 to TRBJ1-1, with 7 nucleotides matching TRBD1. Germline values: CDR1 SGHRS, CDR2 YFSETQ. The J segment lost 1 base and the V segment lost 6 bases, leaving 15 bases of the junction unmatched. This CDR3 region has 17 residues. CDR3 bases: TGCGCCAGCACCTCCGGGCAGACGACAGGGCCGAACACTGAAGCTTTCTTT. Protein: CASTSGQTTGPNTEAFF.

This chain links TRBV6-5 with TRBJ1-6; D gene unclear. The CDR3 extends over 16 amino acids. The germline V gene has CDR1 MNHEY and CDR2 SVGAGI. V lost 0 bases, J lost 8 bases, and 14 bases lay in between. This CDR3 reads CASSYSSRPFDSPLHF. The CDR3 nucleotides read TGTGCCAGCAGTTACTCCAGTCGCCCTTTCGATTCACCCCTCCACTTT.

This rearrangement joins TRBV18 to TRBJ2-5; D might be TRBD1 (6 bases). The CDR3 runs 15 residues. The germline gives CDR1 KGHSH, CDR2 LQKENI. Deletions cut 1 base from V and 4 bases from J, with 13 bases between. For the CDR3, the DNA is TGTGCCAGCTCACCACAACAGGGCCCCCCAGAGACCCAGTACTTC. This sequence encodes CASSPQQGPPETQYF.

This clone has only a few counts. J is TRBJ2-7 and V is TRBV7-9; 9 bases are shared with TRBD1. CDR1 SEHNR and CDR2 FQNEAQ come from the germline V gene (reference sequence). CDR3 size: 14 residues. The ends lost 5 bases at V and 1 base at J; junction bases unmatched: 3. The CDR3 sequence is CASSGTGRSYEQYF. The CDR3 region has the DNA TGTGCCAGCAGCGGGACAGGGCGGTCCTACGAGCAGTACTTC.

This rearrangement joins TRBV5-8 to TRBJ2-7, with 7 bases identical to TRBD1. V lost 5 bases and J lost 2; bases outside the gene matches: 22. CDR3 length: 19 amino acids. Germline V gene sequence: CDR1 SGHTS, CDR2 YDEGEE. The CDR3 coding sequence is TGTGCCAGCAGTACGAGGGGATACCCGGGACAGAAATTTCCCTACGAGCAGTACTTC. It specifies CASSTRGYPGQKFPYEQYF.

CDR3 in DNA: TGTGCCAGTAGTCCAGGTTATAGCAATCAGCCCCAGCATTTT. Its protein product is CASSPGYSNQPQHF. This sequence joins TRBV19 and TRBJ1-5; D call uncertain. This CDR3 has 14 amino acids. With 5 bases removed from V and 0 bases from J, the gap between germline ends came to 8 bases. Germline loops: CDR1 LNHDA, CDR2 SQIVND (reference sequence).

This clone was found once. J is TRBJ1-1 and V is TRBV6-4; 8 bases match TRBD1. With V trimmed by 6 bases and J by 1 base, 4 bases remained unmatched. This CDR3 comprises 14 residues. Germline CDR1 and CDR2: MRHNA and SNTAGT. CDR3: CASSAGQGNTEAFF. Written as DNA, the CDR3 is TGTGCCAGCAGCGCTGGACAGGGGAACACTGAAGCTTTCTTT.

The chain couples TRBV30 to TRBJ1-2; D possibly corresponds to TRBD1 (5 bases). Trimming pared 3 bases from V and 7 bases from J, leaving 15 bases between. The CDR3 totals 13 residues. CDR1 GTSNPN and CDR2 SVGIG come from the germline V gene (reference sequence). The CDR3 DNA sequence: TGTGCCTGGAGGTGGGGGGAAATTGGTGGCTACACCTTC. The encoded protein is CAWRWGEIGGYTF.

Remarks on this clone: The sample has other DNA sequences that encode this CDR3 too. V usage is TRBV5-1 and J usage is TRBJ1-1; tentatively, D is TRBD1 (5 bases). This CDR3 is 14 amino acids long. The V end lost 0 bases, the J end lost 4 bases, and 10 bases lay between the germline ends. CDR1 and CDR2 (germline): SGHRS, YFSETQ. In DNA, the CDR3 is TGCGCCAGCAGCTTGGCCGGGGGTGGCACTGAAGCTTTCTTT. This gives the protein CASSLAGGGTEAFF. The whole variable domain, filled in from reference TRBV5-1 and TRBJ1-1, reads KAGVTQTPRYLIKTRGQQVTLSCSPISGHRSVSWYQQTPGQGLQFLFEYFSETQRNKGNFPGRFSGRQFSNSRSEMNVSTLELGDSALYLCASSLAGGGTEAFFGQGTRLTVV.

J is TRBJ1-2 and V is TRBV19; D not certain. The V end was cut by 3 bases, the J end by 0 bases, with 11 bases between. Germline V lookup: CDR1 LNHDA, CDR2 SQIVND (reference sequence). CDR3 length equals 15 residues. The chain's CDR3 is CASSMRRTTNYGYTF. For the CDR3, the DNA is TGTGCCAGTAGTATGAGGAGGACGACTAACTATGGCTACACCTTC. Filled out from reference TRBV19 and TRBJ1-2, the complete variable domain reads DGGITQSPKYLFRKEGQNVTLSCEQNLNHDAMYWYRQDPGQGLRLIYYSQIVNDFQKGDIAEGYSVSREKKESFPLTVTSAQKNPTAFYLCASSMRRTTNYGYTFGSGTRLTVV.

The DNA for the CDR3 is TGTGCCAGCAGCCGGGACAGGGGGGTCGAGCAGTACTTC. As protein: CASSRDRGVEQYF. The V and J genes are TRBV2 and TRBJ2-7; 11 nucleotides align to TRBD1. The CDR3 is 13 amino acids. Per the germline V gene, CDR1 is SNHLY and CDR2 is FYNNEI. Germline trimming cut 6 bases from V and 6 bases from J; bases unmatched to any gene: 4.

This sequence joins TRBV6-6 and TRBJ1-6, with TRBD1 matching 9 bases. Germline-derived CDR1 and CDR2 are MNHNY and SVGAGI (reference sequence). J lost 5 bases, V lost 6 bases, and 2 bases had no gene match. The CDR3 contains 14 residues. This CDR3 is CASRGDRDNSPLHF. CDR3 bases: TGTGCCAGCAGGGGGGACAGGGATAATTCACCCCTCCACTTT.

V usage is TRBV5-1 and J usage is TRBJ1-1; D is ambiguous. Germline CDR1 and CDR2: SGHRS and YFSETQ. The CDR3 is made up of 14 amino acids. V was shortened by 1 base and J by 0 bases, with 7 bases between the two germline ends. CDR3 sequence reads: CASSLMSLNTEAFF. The CDR3 region has the DNA TGCGCCAGCAGCTTGATGAGCTTGAACACTGAAGCTTTCTTT.

The chain is built from TRBV2 and TRBJ2-7; 11 positions match TRBD2. The CDR3 extends over 18 amino acids. The J segment lost 0 bases and the V segment lost 0 bases, leaving 7 bases of the junction unmatched. Looked up from germline, CDR1 is SNHLY and CDR2 is FYNNEI. The CDR3 sequence: CASSEAGFGLAGSYEQYF. The CDR3 DNA reads TGTGCCAGCAGTGAAGCGGGTTTTGGACTAGCGGGCTCCTACGAGCAGTACTTC.